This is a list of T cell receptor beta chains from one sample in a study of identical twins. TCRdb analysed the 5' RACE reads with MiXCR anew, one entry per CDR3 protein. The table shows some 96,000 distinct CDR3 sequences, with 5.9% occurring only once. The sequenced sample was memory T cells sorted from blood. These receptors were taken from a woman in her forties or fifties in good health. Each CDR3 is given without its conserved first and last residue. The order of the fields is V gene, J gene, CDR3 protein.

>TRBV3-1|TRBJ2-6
ASSYRIGANVLT
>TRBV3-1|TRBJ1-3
ASSPPGTRGLSTIY
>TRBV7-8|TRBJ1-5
ASSLTVFNQPQH
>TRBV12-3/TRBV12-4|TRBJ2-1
ASTPPRGSSYNEQF
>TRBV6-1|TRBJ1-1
ASKVEDRGSTEAF
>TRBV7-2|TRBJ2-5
ASSPEELQETQY
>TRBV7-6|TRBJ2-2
ASSLGGTSNTGELF
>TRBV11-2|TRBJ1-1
ASSLGDTEAF
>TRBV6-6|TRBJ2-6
ASSYGGGSGANVLT
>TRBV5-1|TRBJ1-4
ASSPAGWGNEKLF
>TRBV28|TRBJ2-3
ASRPTTGVGNTQY
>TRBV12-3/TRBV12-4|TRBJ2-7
ASSVGVGQY
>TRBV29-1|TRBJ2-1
SVEDTTSGVSYNEQF
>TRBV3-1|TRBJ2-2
ASSQGQGAGELF
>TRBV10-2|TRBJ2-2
ASSESRGGTGELF
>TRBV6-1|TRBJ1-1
ASSDRKNTEAF
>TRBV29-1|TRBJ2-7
SVELAGKGRLREQY
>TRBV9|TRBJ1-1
ASSTSRGTGTNTEAF
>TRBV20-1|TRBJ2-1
SALPLRGTNYNEQF
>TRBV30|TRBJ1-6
AWSPPGQSSYNSPLH
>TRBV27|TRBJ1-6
ASSLEPALNSPLH
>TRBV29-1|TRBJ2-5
SVLGGAGGPLTQY
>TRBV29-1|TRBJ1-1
SVLIRDRGMNTEAF
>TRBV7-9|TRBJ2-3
ASSPRTGVTDTQY
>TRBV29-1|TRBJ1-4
SVAEEKLF
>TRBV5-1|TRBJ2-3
ASSDGLAGGMDTQY
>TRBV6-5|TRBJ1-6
ASSYSIGGGDSYNSPLH
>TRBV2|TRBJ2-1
ASRGLAGVRNEQF
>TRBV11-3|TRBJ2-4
ASSSPRRGAKNIQY
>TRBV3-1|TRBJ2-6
ASSLVGSGANVLT
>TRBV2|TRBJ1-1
ASTIRAAGGTEAF
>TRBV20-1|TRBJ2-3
SARDPWGPQDYTQY
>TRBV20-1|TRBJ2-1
SARRRLAGGPLTYNEQF
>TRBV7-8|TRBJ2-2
ASSPRAGAGELF
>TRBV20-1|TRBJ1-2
SARSTGTGSSNYGYT
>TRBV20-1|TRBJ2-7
SASRREPNEQY
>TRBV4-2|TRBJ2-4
ASSQEWGGLNIQY
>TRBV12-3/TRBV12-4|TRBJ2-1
ASSLWAGTSNEQF
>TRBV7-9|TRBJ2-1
ASTRAGGYNEQF
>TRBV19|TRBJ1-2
ASSIDGAKGEYGYT
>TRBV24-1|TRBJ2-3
ATSDRKGPTDTQY
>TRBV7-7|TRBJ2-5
ASSLEDRAETQY
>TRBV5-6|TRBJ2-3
ASSLNSYTDTQY